This T cell receptor beta chain was retrieved from a study of preoperative IRX-2 immunotherapy in early breast cancer. This clone was counted only a few times. Stated treatment: preoperative locoregional IRX-2 cytokine immunotherapy. Preoperative locoregional IRX-2 cytokine immunotherapy was tested in the phase Ib source study. Libraries were prepared by immunoSEQ multiplex PCR; TCRdb keeps only in-frame clonotypes and omits some of them. The table records some 3,100 clones, roughly 75% of them present only once. The CDR3 sequence is 14 residues long. The V end was cut by 3 bases, the J end by 4 bases, with 13 bases between. Germline loops: CDR1 SGHNT, CDR2 YENEEA.

The specimen comprised tumor tissue, sampled after IRX-2 immunotherapy. This sequence originates from a human donor with breast cancer. The chain has TRBV11-3 and TRBJ2-7; a possible D gene is TRBD2 (6 bases). The CDR3 protein is CASSFRDFTYEQYF. For the CDR3, the DNA is TGTGCCAGCAGCTTCCGGGACTTCACGTACGAGCAGTACTTC.